Listed below are T cell receptor beta chains from one sample, sequenced in a study of T-cell memory formation after mild COVID-19. In TCRdb, the 5' RACE reads were re-called with MiXCR into one record per CDR3 protein. The table has around 200,000 distinct CDR3 sequences, about 20% seen once. The sample consisted of PBMCs or a T cell subset sorted from them (not recorded which). The receptor source for this set is an adult woman who had mild COVID-19 (a few samples of this study predate the infection). Cell type and time point are not known. Each CDR3 is given with its conserved first and last residue. Each record gives: J gene, V gene, CDR3 protein.

TRBJ1-1 TRBV2 CASSEAGTGVGDNTEAFF
TRBJ1-1 TRBV9 CASSAGSGMYAEAFF
TRBJ2-1 TRBV11-2 CASSLVRTGRNEQFF
TRBJ2-7 TRBV27 CASSLGQDYEQYF
TRBJ2-5 TRBV20-1 CSARGLAGMETQYF
TRBJ2-7 TRBV30 CALGLTEQYF
TRBJ1-1 TRBV20-1 CSGEFWNTEAFF
TRBJ1-3 TRBV4-1 CASIHPRQGTSGNTIYF
TRBJ2-7 TRBV2 CAGKFGTSGDYEQYF
TRBJ1-2 TRBV12-3/TRBV12-4 CASSHQGLGTF
TRBJ2-1 TRBV6-5 CASSYSLAGSYNEQFF
TRBJ2-1 TRBV12-3/TRBV12-4 CASSPTQGRYNEQFF
TRBJ2-5 TRBV3-1 CASSLNRGGTETQYF
TRBJ2-7 TRBV10-3 CAISESGAGGNYEQYF
TRBJ1-2 TRBV5-6 CASSLAWGGYTF
TRBJ2-1 TRBV5-6 CASSLVSGSSYNEQFF
TRBJ1-1 TRBV27 CASSYRPPLQNTEAFF
TRBJ2-7 TRBV7-3 CASSPMDKELHEQYF
TRBJ1-1 TRBV11-2 CASSLSRSTEAFF
TRBJ1-1 TRBV20-1 CSATGQGIAEAFF
TRBJ2-7 TRBV19 CASSLETGYYEQYF
TRBJ2-7 TRBV27 CASSSRDRGTYEQYF
TRBJ2-7 TRBV5-1 CASSFAGAPYEQYF
TRBJ2-1 TRBV18 CASSLSGGPYNEQFF
TRBJ2-7 TRBV28 CASSPLGGNLRGQYF
TRBJ2-7 TRBV19 CASSLAVNYEQYF
TRBJ1-2 TRBV3-1 CASSQGGRTAYGYTF
TRBJ2-5 TRBV7-9 CASSSGLAEQETQYF
TRBJ2-3 TRBV6-5 CASTPGQATDTQYF
TRBJ1-2 TRBV9 CASSTPDRDYGYTF
TRBJ2-1 TRBV29-1 CSGWGNYNEQFF
TRBJ1-1 TRBV30 CACRHGMNTEAFF
TRBJ2-3 TRBV29-1 CSVPLRAGTDTQYF
TRBJ2-2 TRBV7-9 CASSPGLAPGELFF
TRBJ1-2 TRBV7-2 CASSPWTGTSSNYGYTF
TRBJ2-1 TRBV9 CASSVASLAGGVYNEQFF
TRBJ2-3 TRBV4-2 CASSQDFGMTDTQYF
TRBJ1-2 TRBV7-8 CASSTSGTEGYGYTF
TRBJ2-1 TRBV4-3 CASSQAASGRVGNEQFF
TRBJ2-3 TRBV6-2/TRBV6-3 CASSVSGRGTDTQYF
TRBJ2-1 TRBV7-8 CASSLALQDPSNEQFF
TRBJ2-1 TRBV24-1 CATSELAGWNEQFF
TRBJ2-1 TRBV4-2 CASSQGTSGTYNEQFF
TRBJ1-5 TRBV27 CASSFDRVTQPQHF
TRBJ2-3 TRBV6-6 CASSNTSPGRDTQYF
TRBJ2-3 TRBV24-1 CATSDYQGVADTQYF
TRBJ2-3 TRBV20-1 CSARDPSGSTDTQYF
TRBJ1-2 TRBV29-1 CSVETGDYGYTF
TRBJ2-2 TRBV4-1 CASSLPRDRPTGELFF
TRBJ1-2 TRBV5-1 CASSESGTGRYGYTF
TRBJ2-3 TRBV12-3/TRBV12-4 CASSPVRGTDTQYF
TRBJ2-1 TRBV11-2 CASSPWTSGASSYNEQFF
TRBJ1-5 TRBV7-9 CASSLATTVGQPQHF
TRBJ2-7 TRBV6-1 CASKTSDYSEQYF